This T cell receptor (beta chain) was profiled in a study of OX40 agonist ivuxolimab in advanced cancers. Study context: Head and neck, renal cell, melanoma or hepatocellular carcinoma were the cancers that dose-escalation patients had.

Sampling of blood occurred at baseline, cycle 4 day 1, and cycle 7 day 1. Profiled with immunoSEQ multiplex PCR; TCRdb holds only in-frame clones, not every one. The repertoire holds 95,000 to 150,000 clones, with about 94% as singletons. As regards this clone: The antigen remains unidentified.

Regarding the study as a whole: Low levels of normalized T-cell clonal expansion also appeared in some nonresponders. Averaged across samples, CD8+ T cells carried more expanded clones than CD4+ did.

With V trimmed by 2 bases and J by 6 bases, 9 bases remained unmatched. Germline lookup yields CDR1 MNHEY and CDR2 SMNVEV (reference sequence). The CDR3 loop spans 15 amino acids. The clonotype was recovered from an adult with an advanced solid tumor such as melanoma, head and neck, liver or kidney cancer. Here the sequenced sample was CD4+ or CD8+ T cells sorted from blood, taken in a trial of the OX40 agonist ivuxolimab. V gene TRBV27 combines with J gene TRBJ2-7, with TRBD1 matching over 8 bases. CDR3 amino acids: CASSLGRGRDLEQYF. The CDR3 bases are TGTGCCAGCAGTTTAGGCAGGGGGCGGGATCTCGAGCAGTACTTC.